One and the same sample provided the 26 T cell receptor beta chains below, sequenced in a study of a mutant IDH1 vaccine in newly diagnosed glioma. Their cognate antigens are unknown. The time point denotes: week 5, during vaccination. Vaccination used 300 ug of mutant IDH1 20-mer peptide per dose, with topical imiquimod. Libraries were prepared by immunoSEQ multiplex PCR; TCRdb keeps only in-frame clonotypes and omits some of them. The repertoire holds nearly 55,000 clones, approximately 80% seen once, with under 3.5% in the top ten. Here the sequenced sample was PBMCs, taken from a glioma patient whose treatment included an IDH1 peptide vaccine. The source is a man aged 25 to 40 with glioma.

The CDR3 region has the DNA TGTGCCAGCAGCTCAACAGGGGGAAGCGCTAAAGTCTACACCTTC. It translates to CASSSTGGSAKVYTF. This sequence joins TRBV7-9 and TRBJ1-2, with 8 bases matching TRBD1. Trimming cost V 4 bases and J 10 bases; bases outside gene matches: 14. Germline assignment: CDR1 SEHNR and CDR2 FQNEAQ (reference sequence). CDR3 length equals 15 residues.

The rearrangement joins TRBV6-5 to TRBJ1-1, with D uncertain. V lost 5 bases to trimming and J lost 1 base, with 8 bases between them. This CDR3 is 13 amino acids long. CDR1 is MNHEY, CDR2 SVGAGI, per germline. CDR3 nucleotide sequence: TGTGCCAGCAGTGAGTGGAAGAACACTGAAGCTTTCTTT. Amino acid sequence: CASSEWKNTEAFF.

CDR3 DNA sequence: TGTGCCAGCTCACCGCAAGTTGAGGTAGCGGGGGGCCAGTCTCTCTACGAGCAGTACTTC. Encoded protein: CASSPQVEVAGGQSLYEQYF. The gene calls are TRBV18 and TRBJ2-7, with TRBD2 identical over 10 bases. The V and J ends lost 3 bases and 3 bases, in that order; junction bases with no gene match: 20. CDR3 length equals 20 residues. The germline CDR1 and CDR2 sequences are KGHSH and LQKENI.

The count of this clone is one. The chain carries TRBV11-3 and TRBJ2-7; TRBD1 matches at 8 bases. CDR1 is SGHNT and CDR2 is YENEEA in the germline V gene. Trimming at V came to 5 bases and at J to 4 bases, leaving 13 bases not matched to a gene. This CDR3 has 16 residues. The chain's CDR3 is CASSTGTGQGRYEQYF. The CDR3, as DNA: TGTGCCAGCAGCACCGGGACAGGCCAAGGGCGGTACGAGCAGTACTTC.

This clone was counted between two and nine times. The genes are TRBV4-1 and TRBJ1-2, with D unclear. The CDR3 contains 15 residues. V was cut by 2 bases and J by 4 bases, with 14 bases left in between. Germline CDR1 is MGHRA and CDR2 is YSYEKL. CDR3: CASSQNTQMSYGYTF. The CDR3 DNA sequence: TGCGCCAGCAGCCAAAATACACAAATGAGCTATGGCTACACCTTC.

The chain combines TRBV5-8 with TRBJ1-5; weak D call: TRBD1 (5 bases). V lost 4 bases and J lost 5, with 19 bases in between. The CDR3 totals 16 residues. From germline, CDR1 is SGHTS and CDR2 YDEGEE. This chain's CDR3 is CASSHNPGIRYQPQHF. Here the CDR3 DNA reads TGTGCCAGCAGCCACAACCCAGGGATAAGGTATCAGCCCCAGCATTTT.

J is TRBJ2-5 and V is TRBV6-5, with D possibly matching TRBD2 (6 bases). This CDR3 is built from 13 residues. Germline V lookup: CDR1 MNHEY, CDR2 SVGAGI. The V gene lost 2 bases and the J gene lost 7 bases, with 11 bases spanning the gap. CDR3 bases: TGTGCCAGCAGTTACGGGATGGAGGGGACCCAGTACTTC. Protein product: CASSYGMEGTQYF.

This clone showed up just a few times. CDR3 in amino acids: CASSDGRFYGYTF. The DNA of the CDR3 is TGCGCCAGCAGTGATGGCAGGTTCTATGGCTACACCTTC. The rearrangement links TRBV10-1 to TRBJ1-2; unclear D gene. Germline lookup yields CDR1 WNHNN and CDR2 SYGVQD (reference sequence). Trimming removed 3 bases at V and 4 bases at J, with 9 bases between. The CDR3 is made up of 13 amino acids.

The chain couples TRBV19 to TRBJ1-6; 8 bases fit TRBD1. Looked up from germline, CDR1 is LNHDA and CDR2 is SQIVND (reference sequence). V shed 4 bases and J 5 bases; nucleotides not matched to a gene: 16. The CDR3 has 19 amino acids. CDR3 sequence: CASSTGQGNFNLDNSPLHF. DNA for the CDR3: TGTGCCAGTAGTACCGGACAGGGTAACTTCAACCTAGATAATTCACCCCTCCACTTT.

CDR3: CASSVETGSGNTGELFF. The CDR3 nucleotides read TGTGCCAGCAGCGTAGAGACAGGGTCGGGGAACACCGGGGAGCTGTTTTTT. The V and J genes are TRBV9 and TRBJ2-2, with TRBD1 matching 7 bases. V shed 0 bases, J shed 1 base, and the junction held 6 bases outside the gene matches. The CDR3 length is 17 residues. Germline CDR1 and CDR2: SGDLS and YYNGEE.

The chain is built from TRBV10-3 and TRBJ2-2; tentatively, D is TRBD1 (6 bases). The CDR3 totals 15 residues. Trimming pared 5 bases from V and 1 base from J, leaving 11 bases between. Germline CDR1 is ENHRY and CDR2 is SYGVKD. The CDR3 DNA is TGTGCCATCAGTCCAGAGGACAGGAACACCGGGGAGCTGTTTTTT. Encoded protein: CAISPEDRNTGELFF.

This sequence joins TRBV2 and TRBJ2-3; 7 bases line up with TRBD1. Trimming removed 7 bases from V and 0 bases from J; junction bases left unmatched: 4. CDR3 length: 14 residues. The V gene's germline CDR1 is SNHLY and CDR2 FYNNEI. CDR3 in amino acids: CASIPGQSTDTQYF. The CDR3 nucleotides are TGTGCCAGCATCCCGGGACAGAGCACAGATACGCAGTATTTT.

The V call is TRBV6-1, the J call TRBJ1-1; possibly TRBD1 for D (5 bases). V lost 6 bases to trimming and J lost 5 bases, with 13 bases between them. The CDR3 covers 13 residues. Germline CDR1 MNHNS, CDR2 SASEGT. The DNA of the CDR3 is TGTGCCAGCAGGGACACAGGCGGAACTGAAGCTTTCTTT. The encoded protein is CASRDTGGTEAFF.

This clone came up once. CDR3 bases: TGTGCCAGCAGTTACGCGGTGGTGGGACTTTCACCCCTCCACTTT. Residues: CASSYAVVGLSPLHF. The gene calls are TRBV6-5 and TRBJ1-6, with a weak D call TRBD1 (5 bases). V lost 2 bases and J lost 9, with 14 bases in between. Germline CDR1 is MNHEY and CDR2 is SVGAGI. The CDR3 has 15 amino acids.

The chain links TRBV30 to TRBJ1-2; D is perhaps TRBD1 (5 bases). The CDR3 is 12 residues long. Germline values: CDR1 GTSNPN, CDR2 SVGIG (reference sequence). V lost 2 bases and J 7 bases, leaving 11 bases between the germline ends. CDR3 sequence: CAWSIGAIGYTF. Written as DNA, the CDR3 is TGTGCCTGGAGTATAGGGGCGATTGGCTACACCTTC. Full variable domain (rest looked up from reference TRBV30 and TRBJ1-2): SQTIHQWPATLVQPVGSPLSLECTVEGTSNPNLYWYRQAAGRGLQLLFYSVGIGQISSEVPQNLSASRPQDRQFILSSKKLLLSDSGFYLCAWSIGAIGYTFGSGTRLTVV.

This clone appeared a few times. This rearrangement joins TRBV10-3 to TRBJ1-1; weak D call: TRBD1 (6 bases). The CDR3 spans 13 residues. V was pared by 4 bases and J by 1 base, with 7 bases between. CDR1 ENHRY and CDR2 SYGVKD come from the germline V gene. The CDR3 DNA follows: TGTGCCATCAGTGGGGGACAGAACACTGAAGCTTTCTTT. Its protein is CAISGGQNTEAFF.

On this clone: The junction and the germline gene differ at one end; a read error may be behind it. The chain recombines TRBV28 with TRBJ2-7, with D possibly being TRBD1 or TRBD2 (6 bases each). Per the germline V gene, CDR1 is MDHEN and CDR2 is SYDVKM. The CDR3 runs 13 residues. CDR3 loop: CASSLYPGATEHF. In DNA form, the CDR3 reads TGTGCCAGCAGTTTGTACCCGGGGGCAACTGAGCACTTC.

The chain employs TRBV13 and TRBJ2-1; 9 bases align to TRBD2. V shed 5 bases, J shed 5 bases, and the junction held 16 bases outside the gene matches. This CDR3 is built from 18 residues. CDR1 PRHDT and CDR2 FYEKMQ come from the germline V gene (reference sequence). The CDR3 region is CASSPIGGLADSDNEQFF. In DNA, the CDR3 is TGTGCCAGCAGCCCCATCGGGGGACTAGCAGATTCAGACAATGAGCAGTTCTTC. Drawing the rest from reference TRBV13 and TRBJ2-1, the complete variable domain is AAGVIQSPRHLIKEKRETATLKCYPIPRHDTVYWYQQGPGQDPQFLISFYEKMQSDKGSIPDRFSAQQFSDYHSELNMSSLELGDSALYFCASSPIGGLADSDNEQFFGPGTRLTVL.

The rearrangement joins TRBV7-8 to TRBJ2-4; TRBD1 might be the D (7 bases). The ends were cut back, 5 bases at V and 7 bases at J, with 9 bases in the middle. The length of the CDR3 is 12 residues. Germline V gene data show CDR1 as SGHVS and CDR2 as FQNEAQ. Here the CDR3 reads CASSAGGNIQYF. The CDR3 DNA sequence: TGTGCCAGCAGCGCAGGGGGGAACATTCAGTACTTC.

This CDR3 is CATSREGGAGTPRTDTQYF. The CDR3 DNA reads as TGTGCCACCAGCAGAGAAGGGGGGGCGGGGACTCCTCGCACAGATACGCAGTATTTT. The rearrangement joins TRBV15 to TRBJ2-3; a possible D gene is TRBD2 (7 bases). V was shortened by 0 bases and J by 1 base, with 20 bases between the two germline ends. The germline gives CDR1 LNHNV, CDR2 YYDKDF (reference sequence). The CDR3 consists of 19 residues.

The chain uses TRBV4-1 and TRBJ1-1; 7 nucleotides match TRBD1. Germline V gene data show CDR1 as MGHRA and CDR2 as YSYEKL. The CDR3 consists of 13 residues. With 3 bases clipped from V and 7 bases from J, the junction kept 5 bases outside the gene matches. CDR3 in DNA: TGCGCCAGCAGCCATGGAGGGACAGTTGAAGCTTTCTTT. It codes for CASSHGGTVEAFF.

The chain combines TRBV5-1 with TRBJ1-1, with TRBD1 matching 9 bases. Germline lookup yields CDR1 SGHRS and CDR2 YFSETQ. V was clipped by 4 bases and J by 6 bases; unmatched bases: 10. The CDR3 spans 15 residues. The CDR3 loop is CASSTDRGGLAEAFF. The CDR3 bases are TGCGCCAGCAGCACGGACAGGGGAGGTTTGGCTGAAGCTTTCTTT.

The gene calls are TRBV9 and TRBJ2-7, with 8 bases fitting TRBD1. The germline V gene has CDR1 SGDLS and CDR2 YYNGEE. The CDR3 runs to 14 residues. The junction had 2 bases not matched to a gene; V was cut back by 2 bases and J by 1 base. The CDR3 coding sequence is TGTGCCAGCAGCGTCCGGGACAGGTCCTACGAGCAGTACTTC. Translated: CASSVRDRSYEQYF.

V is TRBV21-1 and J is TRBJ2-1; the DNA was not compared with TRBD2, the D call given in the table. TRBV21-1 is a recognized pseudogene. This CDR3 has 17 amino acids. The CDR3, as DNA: TGTGCCAGCAGCAAGGGGGTTAGCGGAGCCTCCTACAATGAGCAGTTCTTC. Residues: CASSKGVSGASYNEQFF.

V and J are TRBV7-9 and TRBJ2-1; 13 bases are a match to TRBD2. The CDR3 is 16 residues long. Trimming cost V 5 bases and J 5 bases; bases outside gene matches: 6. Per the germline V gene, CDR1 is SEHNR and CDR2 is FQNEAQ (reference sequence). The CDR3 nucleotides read TGTGCCAGCAGCACGCGGACTAGCGGGGGTCACAATGAGCAGTTCTTC. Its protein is CASSTRTSGGHNEQFF.

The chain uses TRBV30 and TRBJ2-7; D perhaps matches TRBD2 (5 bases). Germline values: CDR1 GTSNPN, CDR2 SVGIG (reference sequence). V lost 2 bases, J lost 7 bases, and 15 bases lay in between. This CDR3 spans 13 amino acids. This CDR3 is CAWSRRISGEQYF. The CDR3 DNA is TGTGCCTGGAGTAGGAGGATCTCGGGGGAGCAGTACTTC.